The rows below give T cell receptor beta chains drawn from one sample of a study of blood T cell repertoires in COVID-19. Generated by immunoSEQ multiplex PCR, the TCRdb table keeps only in-frame clones and is missing some. Among more than 300,000 clones listed, about nine tenths were seen once. The specimen sequenced was peripheral blood. The receptors stem from a woman aged 50 to 65 with COVID-19, enrolled during active disease. Each CDR3 is given with its conserved first and last residue. A D gene is named only where the DNA matches it firmly. For some rows the clone size is stated as once, few or many, or as a class when expanded; others skip it.

J,V,size,length,D,CDR3,DNA
TRBJ1-1,TRBV19,few,13,-,CASSIQENTEAFF,TGTGCCAGTAGTATTCAGGAGAACACTGAAGCTTTCTTT
TRBJ2-3,TRBV6-6,-,17,TRBD2,CASSRTSGSFSTDTQYF,TGTGCCAGCAGTCGGACTAGCGGGAGCTTTAGCACAGATACGCAGTATTTT
TRBJ2-3,TRBV5-1,few,14,-,CASRRDFSTDTQYF,TGCGCCAGCAGGCGGGACTTTAGCACAGATACGCAGTATTTT
TRBJ2-7,TRBV5-6,-,15,-,CASSLAIGRYYEQYF,TGTGCCAGCAGCTTGGCCATCGGCAGGTACTACGAGCAGTACTTC
TRBJ2-1,TRBV12-3/TRBV12-4,-,12,-,CASSILATEQFF,TGTGCCAGCAGTATACTAGCTACTGAGCAGTTCTTC
TRBJ1-6,TRBV9,-,15,TRBD1,CASSVDGQGHSPLHF,TGTGCCAGCAGCGTAGATGGACAGGGGCATTCACCCCTCCACTTT
TRBJ2-4,TRBV5-8,few,14,TRBD1,CASSSGQKRNIQYF,TGTGCCAGCAGCTCGGGACAGAAAAGAAACATTCAGTACTTC
TRBJ2-2,TRBV5-1,-,17,-,CASSSLSVSLNTGELFF,TGCGCCAGCAGCTCCCTTTCTGTGAGCTTGAACACCGGGGAGCTGTTTTTT
TRBJ2-1,TRBV11-1,-,15,TRBD2,CASSPGGGSYNEQFF,TGTGCCAGCAGCCCGGGAGGGGGCTCCTACAATGAGCAGTTCTTC
TRBJ2-1,TRBV6-2/TRBV6-3,-,15,-,CASSLSSRIQNEQFF,TGTGCCAGCAGTTTATCTAGCAGAATACAGAATGAGCAGTTCTTC
TRBJ1-1,TRBV11-2,-,15,-,CASSLAPQGSLRAFF,TGTGCCAGCAGCTTGGCCCCTCAGGGATCCCTGCGTGCTTTCTTT
TRBJ1-2,TRBV7-8,-,14,-,CASSLKQGNYGYTF,TGTGCCAGCAGCTTAAAGCAGGGCAACTATGGCTACACCTTC
TRBJ2-1,TRBV5-1,once,11,-,CASSFDNEQFF,TGCGCCAGCAGCTTCGACAATGAGCAGTTCTTC
TRBJ2-1,TRBV5-4,-,16,TRBD2,CASSRLAGDSGNEQFF,TGTGCCAGCTCTCGTCTAGCGGGAGATAGCGGCAATGAGCAGTTCTTC
TRBJ2-3,TRBV7-8,-,14,TRBD2,CASSPREAGNTQYF,TGTGCCAGCAGCCCCCGGGAGGCCGGGAATACGCAGTATTTT
TRBJ1-3,TRBV30,-,14,-,CAWSEGVSGNTIYF,TGTGCCTGGAGTGAGGGAGTTTCGGGAAACACCATATATTTT
TRBJ2-7,TRBV12-3/TRBV12-4,-,12,TRBD1,CASNSRGLEQYF,TGTGCCAGCAATAGTAGGGGGCTCGAGCAGTACTTC
TRBJ1-2,TRBV2,-,15,TRBD1,CASSRQGASNYGYTF,TGTGCCAGCAGCCGACAGGGGGCGTCTAACTATGGCTACACCTTC
TRBJ2-7,TRBV10-3,-,14,TRBD1,CAISPGTASYEQYF,TGTGCCATCAGTCCCGGGACAGCCTCCTACGAGCAGTACTTC
TRBJ1-3,TRBV12-2,-,14,-,CASRFASPGNTIYF,TGTGCAAGTCGCTTCGCCAGTCCTGGAAACACCATATATTTT
TRBJ2-5,TRBV6-2/TRBV6-3,-,15,TRBD2,CASSYWAGGAETQYF,TGTGCCAGCAGTTACTGGGCGGGAGGTGCAGAGACCCAGTACTTC
TRBJ2-3,TRBV12-5,-,17,TRBD1,CASGFAPGVLRGDTQYF,TGTGCTAGTGGCTTCGCACCTGGGGTCCTCAGGGGGGATACGCAGTATTTT
TRBJ2-5,TRBV24-1,-,15,-,CATSDGRRYQETQYF,TGTGCCACCAGTGATGGGAGGCGGTACCAAGAGACCCAGTACTTC
TRBJ2-5,TRBV5-4,-,18,TRBD1,CASSLGPGQGRGQETQYF,TGTGCCAGCAGCTTGGGGCCGGGACAGGGAAGGGGGCAAGAGACCCAGTACTTC
TRBJ2-1,TRBV10-3,-,13,TRBD1,CAISFGQADEQFF,TGTGCCATCAGTTTTGGACAGGCTGATGAGCAGTTCTTC
TRBJ1-2,TRBV9,-,15,-,CASSVGYRVDYGYTF,TGTGCCAGCAGCGTAGGGTACAGGGTGGACTATGGCTACACCTTC
TRBJ1-4,TRBV5-5,-,15,-,CASIRLIGVGEKLFF,TGTGCCAGCATCCGCCTAATCGGGGTCGGTGAAAAACTGTTTTTT
TRBJ2-7,TRBV4-2,-,14,-,CASSHSAGSYEQYF,TGTGCCAGCAGCCATTCCGCGGGTTCCTACGAGCAGTACTTC
TRBJ1-4,TRBV4-1,few,15,-,CASSQDHFPGEKLFF,TGCGCCAGCAGCCAAGATCATTTTCCGGGGGAAAAACTGTTTTTT
TRBJ1-3,TRBV19,few,14,-,CASSIRPSGNTIYF,TGTGCCAGTAGTATTCGTCCCTCTGGAAACACCATATATTTT
TRBJ2-1,TRBV19,-,18,TRBD2,CASSISRFSGYSYNEQFF,TGTGCCAGTAGTATTTCTCGGTTTAGCGGGTACTCCTACAATGAGCAGTTCTTC
TRBJ1-2,TRBV18,-,12,-,CASSFAEDGYTF,TGTGCCAGCTCATTTGCAGAAGATGGCTACACCTTC
TRBJ2-1,TRBV6-6,-,20,TRBD2,CASSRTRLAGGPWGGNEQFF,TGTGCCAGCAGCCGCACTCGACTAGCGGGAGGCCCCTGGGGTGGAAATGAGCAGTTCTTC
TRBJ1-5,TRBV6-1,-,16,-,CASSEGTRQSAQPQHF,TGTGCTAGCAGTGAGGGGACTCGACAGAGCGCTCAGCCCCAGCATTTT
TRBJ2-5,TRBV4-1,once,15,TRBD2,CASSLGLAGQETQYF,TGCGCCAGCAGCTTAGGACTAGCGGGCCAAGAGACCCAGTACTTC
TRBJ1-2,TRBV19,-,15,-,CASSIKLTLRDGYTF,TGTGCCAGTAGTATAAAGCTGACCTTGAGGGATGGCTACACCTTC
TRBJ2-1,TRBV9,-,14,TRBD2,CASSVVPSGSEQFF,TGTGCCAGCAGCGTAGTACCTAGCGGGAGTGAGCAGTTCTTC
TRBJ1-1,TRBV5-1,-,15,TRBD1,CASSELTGGRGEAFF,TGCGCCAGCAGCGAACTCACAGGGGGCCGGGGAGAAGCTTTCTTT
TRBJ2-1,TRBV2,-,13,-,CASSITGIQEQFF,TGTGCCAGCAGTATTACAGGGATTCAGGAGCAGTTCTTC
TRBJ1-3,TRBV3-1/TRBV3-2,few,17,TRBD1,CASSRREDRLSGNTIYF,TGTGCCAGCAGCCGTAGGGAGGACAGGCTCTCTGGAAACACCATATATTTT
TRBJ1-1,TRBV5-1,once,12,-,CASSLGGTQAFF,TGCGCCAGCAGCTTGGGGGGGACACAAGCTTTCTTT
TRBJ1-4,TRBV28,-,15,TRBD1,CASSLGTGGSEKLFF,TGTGCCAGCAGTTTGGGGACAGGGGGGAGTGAAAAACTGTTTTTT
TRBJ2-2,TRBV10-3,-,17,TRBD2,CAISDPLGLAGTGELFF,TGTGCCATCAGTGACCCACTTGGACTAGCGGGGACCGGGGAGCTGTTTTTT
TRBJ1-1,TRBV5-1,-,16,-,CASSLAVDSQTTEAFF,TGCGCCAGCAGCTTGGCCGTGGACAGCCAAACAACTGAAGCTTTCTTT
TRBJ1-1,TRBV30,-,12,-,CAWSWGGTEAFF,TGTGCCTGGAGTTGGGGGGGAACTGAAGCTTTCTTT
TRBJ1-5,TRBV2,-,13,-,CASKEESNQPQHF,TGTGCCAGCAAAGAAGAGAGCAATCAGCCCCAGCATTTT
TRBJ1-4,TRBV4-3,-,15,-,CASSQEGATNEKLFF,TGCGCCAGCAGCCAAGAGGGAGCAACTAATGAAAAACTGTTTTTT
TRBJ2-1,TRBV7-9,-,16,TRBD2,CASSSNPWSGDNEQFF,TGTGCCAGCAGCTCGAATCCGTGGAGCGGGGACAATGAGCAGTTCTTC
TRBJ2-5,TRBV6-2/TRBV6-3,few,16,TRBD2,CASSQSSGRALGTQYF,TGTGCCAGCAGCCAATCTAGCGGGAGAGCGCTAGGGACCCAGTACTTC
TRBJ2-4,TRBV11-2,-,19,TRBD2,CASSDPGLVFHLAKNIQYF,TGTGCCAGCAGCGATCCGGGACTAGTGTTCCACCTAGCCAAAAACATTCAGTACTTC
TRBJ2-7,TRBV19,-,15,TRBD1,CASSPGGTGGYEQYF,TGTGCCAGTAGCCCCGGGGGGACAGGGGGCTACGAGCAGTACTTC
TRBJ2-7,TRBV6-5,-,14,-,CASSYAAASYEQYF,TGTGCCAGCAGTTACGCGGCGGCGTCCTACGAGCAGTACTTC
TRBJ1-1,TRBV6-1,-,14,-,CASSDPGRGSEAFF,TGTGCCAGCAGTGATCCAGGGAGGGGCTCTGAAGCTTTCTTT
TRBJ2-1,TRBV7-7,-,14,TRBD1,CASSLGQDYNEQFF,TGTGCTAGCAGCTTAGGACAGGACTACAATGAGCAGTTCTTC
TRBJ1-5,TRBV15,-,13,-,CATSTAGRQPQHF,TGTGCCACCAGCACCGCGGGCAGACAGCCCCAGCATTTT